The 12 T cell receptor beta chains in this list originate from one sample, sequenced in a study of untreated major depressive disorder. Assay: immunoSEQ multiplex PCR; the TCRdb copy retains only in-frame clones and omits some. Here the sample spans approximately 20,000 clones, over 75% being singletons. Sequencing was performed on CD4+ T cells from PBMCs. The receptors were sampled from a woman aged 30 to 39 in good health.

The chain employs TRBV18 and TRBJ1-5, with 9 bases identical to TRBD1. V trimming: 3 bases; J trimming: 3 bases; junction bases outside the gene matches: 6. The V gene's germline CDR1 is KGHSH and CDR2 LQKENI. This CDR3 contains 16 residues. The CDR3 nucleotides read TGTGCCAGCTCACCCGGGACAGGGATTTCCAATCAGCCCCAGCATTTT. Translated: CASSPGTGISNQPQHF.

CDR3 coding DNA: TGTGCCAGCAGCTTAGACGGATGGAAGGACCCCTACGAGCAGTACTTC. It yields the protein CASSLDGWKDPYEQYF. J is TRBJ2-7 and V is TRBV11-3, with no clear D. Germline CDR1 SGHNT, CDR2 YENEEA. Trimming stripped 0 bases from V and 2 bases from J, with 14 bases between. The CDR3 covers 16 residues.

V gene TRBV18 combines with J gene TRBJ2-7; 7 nucleotides agree with TRBD1. V lost 4 bases to trimming and J lost 6 bases; unmatched junction nucleotides: 12. The CDR3 consists of 15 residues. In germline, CDR1 is KGHSH, CDR2 LQKENI. CDR3 loop: CASSLGTAPFTEQYF. For the CDR3, the DNA is TGTGCCAGCTCACTGGGGACAGCGCCTTTTACCGAGCAGTACTTC.

V usage is TRBV9 and J usage is TRBJ2-7; D not resolved. V gave up 3 bases and J gave up 2 bases, with 12 bases separating them. The CDR3 extends over 14 amino acids. Looked up from germline, CDR1 is SGDLS and CDR2 is YYNGEE. CDR3 nucleotide sequence: TGTGCCAGCAGCGCCCAGTTCGGGCCCTACGAGCAGTACTTC. Translated: CASSAQFGPYEQYF.

The chain recombines TRBV4-3 with TRBJ1-4, with D possibly TRBD1 on 5 matching bases. V was cut by 2 bases and J by 1 base, with 11 bases left in between. The V gene's germline CDR1 is LGHNA and CDR2 YSLEER. This CDR3 has 16 residues. In DNA, the CDR3 is TGCGCCAGCAGCCAAATAGGGGAGGAAACTAATGAAAAACTGTTTTTT. Encoded protein: CASSQIGEETNEKLFF.

CDR3 amino acids: CSVRAGALSYEQYF. The CDR3 DNA reads as TGCAGCGTGAGGGCAGGGGCCCTCTCCTACGAGCAGTACTTC. This chain links TRBV29-1 with TRBJ2-7, with D possibly matching TRBD1 (6 bases). V lost 6 bases, J lost 0 bases, and 15 bases lay in between. Germline-derived CDR1 and CDR2 are SQVTM and ANQGSEA. The CDR3 consists of 14 residues.

The genes are TRBV6-1 and TRBJ1-1, with 7 bases that match TRBD1. This CDR3 is 12 amino acids long. Germline-derived CDR1 and CDR2 are MNHNS and SASEGT. V shed 6 bases and J 12 bases; nucleotides not matched to a gene: 10. The CDR3 DNA is TGTGCCAGCAGGACTTCACAGGGGAGAACTTTCTTT. Protein sequence: CASRTSQGRTFF.

V and J are TRBV19 and TRBJ1-5; weak D call: TRBD1 (5 bases). The CDR3 contains 15 residues. V lost 6 bases to trimming and J lost 2 bases, with 14 bases between them. The germline CDR1 and CDR2 sequences are LNHDA and SQIVND (reference sequence). This CDR3 is CASSGGGSGNQPQHF. CDR3 nucleotides: TGTGCCAGTAGCGGGGGAGGGTCCGGCAATCAGCCCCAGCATTTT.

The rearrangement links TRBV9 to TRBJ2-2, with TRBD2 identical over 11 bases. The germline V gene has CDR1 SGDLS and CDR2 YYNGEE. Trimming removed 3 bases from V and 4 bases from J; junction bases left unmatched: 2. The length of the CDR3 is 15 residues. This CDR3 reads CASSATSGTTGELFF. In DNA form, the CDR3 reads TGTGCCAGCAGCGCGACTAGCGGGACCACCGGGGAGCTGTTTTTT.

The chain recombines TRBV7-2 with TRBJ2-1; 8 positions agree with TRBD1. The CDR3 is 12 amino acids. Germline loops: CDR1 SGHTA, CDR2 FQGNSA. V trimming: 4 bases; J trimming: 8 bases; junction bases outside the gene matches: 1. The CDR3 sequence is CASSSTGDEQFF. CDR3 bases: TGTGCCAGCAGCTCGACAGGGGATGAGCAGTTCTTC.

The chain has TRBV25-1 and TRBJ2-2; 9 bases line up with TRBD1. The CDR3 consists of 16 residues. CDR1 is MGHDK, CDR2 SYGVNS, per germline. J gave up 5 bases and V 5 bases, and 9 bases lay outside the gene matches. CDR3 in amino acids: CASSNRDREFTGELFF. As DNA, the CDR3 is TGTGCCAGCAGTAACCGGGACAGGGAGTTTACCGGGGAGCTGTTTTTT.

This chain connects TRBV2 to TRBJ2-1; no clear D gene. CDR1 is SNHLY, CDR2 FYNNEI, per germline. Trimming shortened V by 4 bases and J by 9 bases, and 7 bases separated the two germline ends. The CDR3 totals 11 residues. CDR3: CASSVRSEQFF. The DNA of the CDR3 is TGTGCCAGCAGTGTACGAAGTGAGCAGTTCTTC.